The 2 T cell receptor beta chains given below trace back to one sample, sequenced in a study of cytomegalovirus exposure and HLA in healthy donors. The PCR made use of 60 Vbeta and 13 Jbeta primers. Sequencing was performed with immunoSEQ multiplex PCR; in TCRdb, only in-frame clones are kept and a portion is missing. The table has 110,000 or so clones, approximately 80% seen once; the top ten hold around 5.8%. The material sequenced was PBMCs. These receptor sequences come from a young man in good health and CMV-seropositive.

The rearrangement links TRBV7-9 to TRBJ1-1, with 7 positions matching TRBD1. Germline V gene lookup returns CDR1 SEHNR and CDR2 FQNEAQ (reference sequence). The CDR3 covers 14 residues. Losses at the gene ends were 1 base for V and 4 bases for J; bases not matched to a gene: 3. CDR3 sequence reads: CASSLGRGSTEAFF. The CDR3 DNA reads TGTGCCAGCAGCTTAGGCAGGGGGTCCACTGAAGCTTTCTTT.

The rearrangement links TRBV19 to TRBJ2-2; D is perhaps TRBD1 (5 bases). The V end was cut by 7 bases, the J end by 7 bases, with 13 bases between. Looked up from germline, CDR1 is LNHDA and CDR2 is SQIVND (reference sequence). This CDR3 is built from 13 residues. CDR3 loop: CASNTDSHGELFF. The CDR3 nucleotides read TGTGCCAGTAACACTGACAGCCACGGGGAGCTGTTTTTT. Supplemented by reference TRBV19 and TRBJ2-2, the full variable domain reads DGGITQSPKYLFRKEGQNVTLSCEQNLNHDAMYWYRQDPGQGLRLIYYSQIVNDFQKGDIAEGYSVSREKKESFPLTVTSAQKNPTAFYLCASNTDSHGELFFGEGSRLTVL.